Shown below are 14 T cell receptor beta chains from a single sample sequenced in a study of a mutant IDH1 vaccine in newly diagnosed glioma. Antigens of these TCRs are unknown. Profiling relied on immunoSEQ multiplex PCR, and the TCRdb table lists in-frame clones only, not all of them. The sample holds 12,000 or so clones, around 86% seen once. Time point indicated: week 5, during vaccination. The content of each vaccine dose was 300 ug of mutant IDH1 20-mer peptide, and topical imiquimod accompanied it. The sequences come from PBMCs, collected from a glioma patient whose treatment included an IDH1 peptide vaccine. These receptors originate from a woman between 35 and 50 years old with glioma. Some clones in this sample may be carry-over from other donors' samples.

This clone came up once. The gene calls are TRBV7-9 and TRBJ2-2; D is unresolved. The CDR3 sequence is 13 residues long. Germline V gene lookup returns CDR1 SEHNR and CDR2 FQNEAQ (reference sequence). V was pared by 0 bases and J by 4 bases, with 3 bases between. CDR3 sequence: CASSLASTGELFF. The CDR3 DNA reads TGTGCCAGCAGCTTAGCTTCCACCGGGGAGCTGTTTTTT. The full variable domain, its missing parts supplied by reference TRBV7-9 and TRBJ2-2, is DTGVSQNPRHKITKRGQNVTFRCDPISEHNRLYWYRQTLGQGPEFLTYFQNEAQLEKSRLLSDRFSAERPKGSFSTLEIQRTEQGDSAMYLCASSLASTGELFFGEGSRLTVL.

The chain employs TRBV5-1 and TRBJ1-1, with TRBD1 matching over 9 bases. Trimming cost V 4 bases and J 0 bases; bases outside gene matches: 7. The CDR3 length is 16 residues. The germline CDR1 and CDR2 sequences are SGHRS and YFSETQ. As DNA, the CDR3 is TGCGCCAGCAGCCCGACAGGGGGTACTATGAACACTGAAGCTTTCTTT. Protein product: CASSPTGGTMNTEAFF. Looking up the rest from reference TRBV5-1 and TRBJ1-1 gives the full variable domain: KAGVTQTPRYLIKTRGQQVTLSCSPISGHRSVSWYQQTPGQGLQFLFEYFSETQRNKGNFPGRFSGRQFSNSRSEMNVSTLELGDSALYLCASSPTGGTMNTEAFFGQGTRLTVV.

This chain uses TRBV7-2 with TRBJ1-3, with D maybe TRBD1 (5 bases). V shed 1 base and J shed 4 bases, with 14 bases lying between them. Germline-derived CDR1 and CDR2 are SGHTA and FQGNSA. The CDR3 spans 16 residues. CDR3 bases: TGTGCCAGCAGCTTAGTGTCCGGGGGATCAGGAAACACCATATATTTT. Protein: CASSLVSGGSGNTIYF.

The chain joins TRBV2 to TRBJ1-4, with D hard to call. V lost 7 bases and J lost 7, with 16 bases in between. The V gene's germline CDR1 is SNHLY and CDR2 FYNNEI. The CDR3 has 14 residues. Written as DNA, the CDR3 is TGTGCCAGCACCAAAAAAGTGCTACCTGAAAAACTGTTTTTT. Residues: CASTKKVLPEKLFF.

The CDR3 here is CASSNPPYGYTF. CDR3 in DNA: TGTGCCAGCAGTAATCCTCCCTATGGCTACACCTTC. The chain employs TRBV28 and TRBJ1-2; unclear D gene. Germline CDR1 reads MDHEN; CDR2 reads SYDVKM. Trimming shortened V by 5 bases and J by 4 bases, and 8 bases separated the two germline ends. The CDR3 contains 12 residues.

V gene TRBV20-1 combines with J gene TRBJ1-2; D is unclear. The germline V gene has CDR1 DFQATT and CDR2 SNEGSKA (reference sequence). CDR3 length: 11 amino acids. V lost 0 bases, J lost 13 bases, and 12 bases lay in between. The CDR3 loop is CSAREEGPSTF. The DNA for the CDR3 is TGCAGTGCTAGAGAGGAAGGCCCCTCCACCTTC.

This clone has a single count. The chain carries TRBV7-3 and TRBJ1-5, with 8 bases matching TRBD1. After removal of 1 base from V and 1 base from J, the junction contained 18 bases not matched to a gene. This CDR3 is 21 amino acids long. CDR1 and CDR2 from the germline V gene are SGHTA and FQGTGA. The CDR3 sequence: CASSLKAGAGGRGRSNQPQHF. The CDR3 nucleotides read TGTGCCAGCAGCTTAAAGGCGGGGGCCGGAGGCAGGGGGCGGAGCAATCAGCCCCAGCATTTT. The whole variable domain, remainder taken from reference TRBV7-3 and TRBJ1-5, is GAGVSQTPSNKVTEKGKYVELRCDPISGHTALYWYRQSLGQGPEFLIYFQGTGAADDSGLPNDRFFAVRPEGSVSTLKIQRTERGDSAVYLCASSLKAGAGGRGRSNQPQHFGDGTRLSIL.

This clone has a handful of counts. The chain recombines TRBV4-1 with TRBJ1-1, with a weak D call TRBD1 (5 bases). Trimming took 4 bases from V and 3 from J, leaving 9 bases between them. The CDR3 loop spans 13 amino acids. The germline V gene encodes CDR1 MGHRA and CDR2 YSYEKL. The CDR3 bases are TGCGCCAGCAGCCCCTTGGGGGACACTGAAGCTTTCTTT. It is translated as CASSPLGDTEAFF.

V is TRBV6-6 and J is TRBJ2-2; D gene ambiguous. The CDR3 runs 15 residues. Per germline, CDR1 MNHNY and CDR2 SVGAGI (reference sequence). Trimming removed 5 bases from V and 4 bases from J, with 14 bases in between. CDR3 coding DNA: TGTGCCAGCAGTCCCCCCCTTGACGCCACCGGGGAGCTGTTTTTT. Amino acid sequence: CASSPPLDATGELFF.

This clone was seen a single time. This chain joins TRBV6-1 and TRBJ1-5, with 7 bases identical to TRBD1. The CDR3 is 16 amino acids. The trim removed 1 base at V and 2 bases at J, leaving 5 bases unmatched. Germline CDR1 is MNHNS and CDR2 is SASEGT. This CDR3 reads CASSEVGGAGNQPQHF. CDR3 nucleotides: TGTGCCAGCAGTGAAGTAGGGGGCGCGGGCAATCAGCCCCAGCATTTT.

This clone was seen just once. The chain carries TRBV18 and TRBJ1-5; 7 nucleotides align to TRBD1. From germline, CDR1 is KGHSH and CDR2 LQKENI. V shed 3 bases, J shed 0 bases, and the junction held 5 bases outside the gene matches. The CDR3 runs to 16 residues. The CDR3: CASSPGQAYSNQPQHF. The CDR3 nucleotides are TGTGCCAGCTCACCCGGACAGGCATATAGCAATCAGCCCCAGCATTTT.

J is TRBJ1-1 and V is TRBV5-8, with D hard to call. Trimming took 0 bases from V and 8 from J, leaving 14 bases between them. Germline lookup yields CDR1 SGHTS and CDR2 YDEGEE. The CDR3 is 14 residues long. In DNA form, the CDR3 reads TGTGCCAGCAGCTTGGAATGGTCAGAACTAGAAGCTTTCTTT. It yields the protein CASSLEWSELEAFF.

Here the CDR3 reads CASSLAPGGASGNTIYF. The CDR3 bases are TGTGCCAGCAGCTTAGCGCCAGGTGGGGCCTCTGGAAACACCATATATTTT. The chain has TRBV7-2 and TRBJ1-3, with a possible D match to TRBD1 (5 bases). V was pared by 0 bases and J by 0 bases, with 12 bases between. Germline V gene data show CDR1 as SGHTA and CDR2 as FQGNSA. CDR3 length: 17 amino acids.

The chain employs TRBV7-9 and TRBJ1-6; tentative D call: TRBD1 (5 bases). The CDR3 is made up of 15 amino acids. V dropped 1 base and J dropped 7 bases, with 11 bases sitting between them. CDR1 is SEHNR and CDR2 is FQNEAQ in the germline V gene (reference sequence). CDR3 sequence: CASSLVGAGNSPLHF. The CDR3 DNA follows: TGTGCCAGCAGCTTAGTAGGGGCAGGGAATTCACCCCTCCACTTT.